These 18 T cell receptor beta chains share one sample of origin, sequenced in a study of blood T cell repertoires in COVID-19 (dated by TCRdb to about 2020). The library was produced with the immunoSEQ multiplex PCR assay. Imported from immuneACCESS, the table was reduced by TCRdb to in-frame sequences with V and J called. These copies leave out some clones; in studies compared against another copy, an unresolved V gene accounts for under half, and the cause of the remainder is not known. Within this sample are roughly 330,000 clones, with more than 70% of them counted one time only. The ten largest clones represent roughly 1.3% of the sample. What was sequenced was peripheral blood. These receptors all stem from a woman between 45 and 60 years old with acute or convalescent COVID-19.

CDR3 in amino acids: CATSDAGAGQGSSEQFF. The DNA of the CDR3 is TGTGCCACCAGTGATGCCGGGGCTGGACAGGGTTCAAGTGAGCAGTTCTTC. V and J are TRBV24-1 and TRBJ2-1, with TRBD1 matching over 8 bases. V lost 3 bases, J lost 9 bases, and 15 bases stayed unmatched. The germline gives CDR1 KGHDR, CDR2 SFDVKD. This CDR3 spans 17 amino acids.

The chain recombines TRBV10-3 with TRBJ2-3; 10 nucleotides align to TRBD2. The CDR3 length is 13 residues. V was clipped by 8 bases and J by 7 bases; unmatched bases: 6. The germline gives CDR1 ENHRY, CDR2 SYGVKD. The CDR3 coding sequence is TGTGCCATCGGCATGGGACTAGCGAATACGCAGTATTTT. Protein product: CAIGMGLANTQYF.

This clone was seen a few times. The CDR3 bases are TGTGCCAGCAGCCCCGGGGGGTGGAGCTCTAACTATGGCTACACCTTC. It is translated as CASSPGGWSSNYGYTF. The chain recombines TRBV2 with TRBJ1-2; perhaps TRBD1 as D (5 bases). CDR1 and CDR2 from the germline V gene are SNHLY and FYNNEI. The CDR3 extends over 16 amino acids. V was cut by 6 bases and J by 0 bases, with 17 bases left in between.

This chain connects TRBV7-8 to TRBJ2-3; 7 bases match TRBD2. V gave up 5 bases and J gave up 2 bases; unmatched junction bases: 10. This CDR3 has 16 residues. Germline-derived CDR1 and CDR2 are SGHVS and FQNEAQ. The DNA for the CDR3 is TGTGCCAGCAGCCTAGGACTAGGTAGGGTCACAGATACGCAGTATTTT. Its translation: CASSLGLGRVTDTQYF.

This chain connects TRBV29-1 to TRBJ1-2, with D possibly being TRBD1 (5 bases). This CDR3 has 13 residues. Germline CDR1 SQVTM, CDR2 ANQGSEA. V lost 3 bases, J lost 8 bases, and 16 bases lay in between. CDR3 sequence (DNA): TGCAGCGTTGAGAGCGACATCCCAGGGGGCTACACCTTC. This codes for CSVESDIPGGYTF.

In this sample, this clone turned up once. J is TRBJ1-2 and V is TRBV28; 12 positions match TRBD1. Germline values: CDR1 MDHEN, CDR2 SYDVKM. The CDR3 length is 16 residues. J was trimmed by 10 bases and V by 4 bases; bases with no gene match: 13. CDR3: CASSSGTGGLSLDYTF. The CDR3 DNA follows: TGTGCCAGCAGTTCAGGGACAGGGGGCCTCTCCCTTGACTACACCTTC.

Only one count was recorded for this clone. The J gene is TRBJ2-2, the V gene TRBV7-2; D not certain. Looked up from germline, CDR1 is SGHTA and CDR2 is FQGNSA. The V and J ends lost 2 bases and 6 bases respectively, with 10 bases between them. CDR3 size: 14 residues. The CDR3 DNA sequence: TGTGCCAGCAGCTTAAATGGTGCGGCCGGGGAGCTGTTTTTT. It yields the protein CASSLNGAAGELFF.

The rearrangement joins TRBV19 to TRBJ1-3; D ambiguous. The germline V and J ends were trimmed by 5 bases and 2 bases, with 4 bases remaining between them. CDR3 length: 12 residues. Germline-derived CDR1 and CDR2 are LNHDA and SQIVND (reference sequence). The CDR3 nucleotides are TGTGCCAGTAGTTCTCCTGGAAACACCATATATTTT. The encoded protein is CASSSPGNTIYF.

The CDR3 bases are TGTGCCGCCGACCGGACAGGGAACTATGGCTACACCTTC. This codes for CAADRTGNYGYTF. The rearrangement links TRBV28 to TRBJ1-2, with 8 bases identical to TRBD1. After removal of 11 bases from V and 2 bases from J, the junction contained 7 bases not matched to a gene. Germline V gene data show CDR1 as MDHEN and CDR2 as SYDVKM. There are 13 residues in the CDR3.

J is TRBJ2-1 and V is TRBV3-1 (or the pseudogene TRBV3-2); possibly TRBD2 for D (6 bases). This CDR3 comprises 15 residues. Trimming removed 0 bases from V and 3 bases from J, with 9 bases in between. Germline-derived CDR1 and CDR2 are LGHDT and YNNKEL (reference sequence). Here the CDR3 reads CASSQELALYNEQFF. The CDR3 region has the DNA TGTGCCAGCAGCCAAGAACTAGCCCTCTACAATGAGCAGTTCTTC.

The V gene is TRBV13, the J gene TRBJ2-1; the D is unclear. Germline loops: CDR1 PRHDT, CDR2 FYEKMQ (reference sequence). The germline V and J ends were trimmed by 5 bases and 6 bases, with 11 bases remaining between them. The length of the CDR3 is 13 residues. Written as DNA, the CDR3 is TGTGCCAGCAGCCCTGCGTCGAGCAATGAGCAGTTCTTC. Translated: CASSPASSNEQFF.

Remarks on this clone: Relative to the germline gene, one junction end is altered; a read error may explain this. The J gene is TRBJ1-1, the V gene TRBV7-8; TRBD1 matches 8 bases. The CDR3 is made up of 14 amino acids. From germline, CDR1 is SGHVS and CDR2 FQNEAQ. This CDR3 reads CASSRTGMNPEAFF. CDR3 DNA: TGTGCCAGCAGCCGGACAGGGATGAACCCTGAAGCTTTCTTT.

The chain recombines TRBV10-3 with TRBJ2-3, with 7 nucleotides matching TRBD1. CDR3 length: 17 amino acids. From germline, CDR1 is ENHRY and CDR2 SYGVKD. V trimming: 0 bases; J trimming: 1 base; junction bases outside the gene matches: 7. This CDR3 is CAISESGQGEGTDTQYF. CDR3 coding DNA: TGTGCCATCAGTGAGTCGGGGCAGGGGGAAGGCACAGATACGCAGTATTTT.

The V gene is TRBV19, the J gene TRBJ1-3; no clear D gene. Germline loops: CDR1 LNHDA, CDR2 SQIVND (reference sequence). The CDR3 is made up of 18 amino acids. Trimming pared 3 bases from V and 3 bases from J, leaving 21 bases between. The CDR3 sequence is CASSMAPGRVGGGNTIYF. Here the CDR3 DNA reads TGTGCCAGTAGTATGGCCCCCGGACGGGTTGGAGGTGGAAACACCATATATTTT. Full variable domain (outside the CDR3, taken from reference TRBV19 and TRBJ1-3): DGGITQSPKYLFRKEGQNVTLSCEQNLNHDAMYWYRQDPGQGLRLIYYSQIVNDFQKGDIAEGYSVSREKKESFPLTVTSAQKNPTAFYLCASSMAPGRVGGGNTIYFGEGSWLTVV.

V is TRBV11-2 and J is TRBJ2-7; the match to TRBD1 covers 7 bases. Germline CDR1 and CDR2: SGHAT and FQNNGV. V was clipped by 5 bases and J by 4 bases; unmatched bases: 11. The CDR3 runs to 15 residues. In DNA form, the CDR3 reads TGTGCCAGCAGCGAACGACAGGGTGACTTTTACGAGCAGTACGTC. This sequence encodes CASSERQGDFYEQYV.

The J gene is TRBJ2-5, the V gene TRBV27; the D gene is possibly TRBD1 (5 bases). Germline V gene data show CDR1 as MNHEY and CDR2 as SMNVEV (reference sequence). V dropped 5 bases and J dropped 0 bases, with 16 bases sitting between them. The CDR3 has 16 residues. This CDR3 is CASSSWFETDQETQYF. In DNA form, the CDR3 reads TGTGCCAGCAGTAGCTGGTTTGAGACAGACCAAGAGACCCAGTACTTC.

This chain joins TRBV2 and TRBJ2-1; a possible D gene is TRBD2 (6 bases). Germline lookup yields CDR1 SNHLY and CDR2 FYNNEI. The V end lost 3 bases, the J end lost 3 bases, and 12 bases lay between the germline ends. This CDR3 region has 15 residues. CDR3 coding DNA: TGTGCCAGCAGTGAGGGCGGGGCGGGCTACAATGAGCAGTTCTTC. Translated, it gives CASSEGGAGYNEQFF.

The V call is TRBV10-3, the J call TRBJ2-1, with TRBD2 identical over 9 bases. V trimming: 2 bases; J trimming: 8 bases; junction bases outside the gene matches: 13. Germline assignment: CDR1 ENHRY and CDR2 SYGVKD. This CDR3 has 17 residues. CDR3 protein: CAISEASGAAGLDEQFF. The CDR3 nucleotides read TGTGCCATCAGTGAGGCTAGCGGGGCGGCCGGGTTGGATGAGCAGTTCTTC.